In its sample, the clone carrying this T cell receptor (beta chain) was seen a few times. Its target is unknown. These data come from a study of cytomegalovirus exposure and HLA in healthy donors. The study's findings and limits: A prior analysis recorded that most TCR beta V segments were productive about 90% or about 30% of the time.

In the PCR, 60 Vbeta and 13 Jbeta primers were used. Produced via immunoSEQ multiplex PCR; TCRdb's table is partial and in-frame only. The top ten clones hold 7.8% of a sample with under 200,000 clones, about 12% of them seen once. The CDR3 contains 17 residues. The V gene lost 1 base and the J gene lost 0 bases, with 12 bases spanning the gap. Germline V lookup: CDR1 SEHNR, CDR2 FQNEAQ (reference sequence). The J gene is TRBJ1-4, the V gene TRBV7-9, with D perhaps TRBD1 (6 bases). The TCR was taken from a man over 45 in good health and CMV-seropositive. Sequenced: PBMCs. CDR3: CASSLVRRTATNEKLFF. The DNA of the CDR3 is TGTGCCAGCAGCTTAGTCCGGCGGACAGCAACTAATGAAAAACTGTTTTTT.